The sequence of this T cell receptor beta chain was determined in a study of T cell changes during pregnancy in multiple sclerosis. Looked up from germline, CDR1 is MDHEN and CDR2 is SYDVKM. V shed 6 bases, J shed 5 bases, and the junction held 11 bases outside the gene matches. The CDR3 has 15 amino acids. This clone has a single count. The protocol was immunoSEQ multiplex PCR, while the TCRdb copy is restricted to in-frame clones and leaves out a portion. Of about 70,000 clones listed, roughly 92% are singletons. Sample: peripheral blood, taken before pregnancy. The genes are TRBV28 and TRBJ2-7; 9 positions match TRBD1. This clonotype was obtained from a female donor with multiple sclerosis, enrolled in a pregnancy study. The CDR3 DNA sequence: TGTGCCAGCAGGCCCCCCGGGACAGGGTTGCACGAGCAGTACTTC. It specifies CASRPPGTGLHEQYF.